The clone carrying this T cell receptor beta chain was seen more than once but under ten times. Its target is unknown. This record belongs to a study of cytomegalovirus exposure and HLA in healthy donors. Study overall: According to later analysis, the same platform produced the roughly 130 validation and under 750 first-cohort repertoires. General study findings and limits: According to a subsequent analysis, TCR clusters from the first cohort were inclined to appear together in the 100 to 150 validation repertoires. Among TCR beta chains, those listed as cytomegalovirus-associated numbered fewer than 200. High sensitivity and specificity were reportedly achieved when the classifier diagnosed cytomegalovirus status.

The method was immunoSEQ multiplex PCR; TCRdb's version includes in-frame clones alone and lacks a portion of them. The sample carries about 140,000 clones, 84% recorded once. The V end was cut by 6 bases, the J end by 0 bases, with 9 bases between. The CDR3 covers 13 residues. Germline V gene data show CDR1 as SGHNT and CDR2 as YYREEE (reference sequence). This chain connects TRBV5-4 to TRBJ1-1; D unclear. This TCR was sampled from a woman under 40 in good health and CMV-seronegative. The sequencing input was PBMCs. The CDR3 protein is CASNSGLNTEAFF. CDR3 in DNA: TGTGCCAGCAACAGCGGCTTGAACACTGAAGCTTTCTTT.